Here is one TCR beta chain with its context. Its target is not known. This sample was taken from a study of cytomegalovirus exposure and HLA in healthy donors. Study-level results: When analyzed later, a missense DCLRE1C variant was found to be linked to TCR beta V- and J-gene trimming. Highly shared sequence variants in one cluster were likely a sequencing artifact. It was in a later analysis that TCR association rates were seen to vary by HLA locus, highest for DRB1 and lowest for HLA-C.

PCR employed 60 Vbeta and 13 Jbeta primers. In the authors' workflow: There were about 86 million unique TCR beta chains by a later count, and about 11 million of them were shared. Sequencing was performed with immunoSEQ multiplex PCR; in TCRdb, only in-frame clones are kept and a portion is missing. D and trimming were read from the DNA, whereas the V and J calls and clone size are those reported in that table. The data show under 150,000 clones, 75% to 85% seen once. The V gene's germline CDR1 is SGHVS and CDR2 FNYEAQ. The CDR3 runs to 15 residues. J lost 7 bases, V lost 9 bases, and 10 bases had no gene match.

This TCR came from a girl aged 2-9 years in good health and CMV-seronegative. The J gene is TRBJ1-5, the V gene TRBV7-6; TRBD1 agrees at 12 bases. The specimen sequenced was PBMCs. The CDR3 region has the DNA TGTGCCAGTCTCTTAGGGGACAGGGGGCTGCAGCCCCAGCATTTT. This encodes CASLLGDRGLQPQHF.